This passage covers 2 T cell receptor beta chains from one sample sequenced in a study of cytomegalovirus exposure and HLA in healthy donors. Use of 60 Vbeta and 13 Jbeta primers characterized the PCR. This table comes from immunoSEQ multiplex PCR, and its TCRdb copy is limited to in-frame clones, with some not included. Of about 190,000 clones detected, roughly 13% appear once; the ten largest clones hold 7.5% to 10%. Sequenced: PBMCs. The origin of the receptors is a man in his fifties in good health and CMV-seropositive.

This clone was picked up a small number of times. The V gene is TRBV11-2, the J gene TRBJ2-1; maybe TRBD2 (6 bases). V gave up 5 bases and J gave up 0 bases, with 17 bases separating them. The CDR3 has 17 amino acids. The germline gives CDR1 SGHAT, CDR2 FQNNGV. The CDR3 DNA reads TGTGCCAGCAGCCGCCGGGGACTGTCGAGCTCCTACAATGAGCAGTTCTTC. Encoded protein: CASSRRGLSSSYNEQFF.

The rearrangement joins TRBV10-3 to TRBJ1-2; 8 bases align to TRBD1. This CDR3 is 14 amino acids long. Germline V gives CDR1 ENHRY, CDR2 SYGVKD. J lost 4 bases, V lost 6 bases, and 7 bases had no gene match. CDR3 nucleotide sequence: TGTGCCATCAGGCCGGGACAGGCGGGCTATGGCTACACCTTC. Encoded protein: CAIRPGQAGYGYTF.